There are a few counts of the clone carrying this T cell receptor (beta chain). Its target is not known. As it was prepared, the TCRbeta library received unique molecular identifiers. TCRdb recomputed calls from the PCR reads with MiXCR, one row per CDR3 protein. The data contain hundreds of thousands of distinct CDR3 sequences, roughly 15% of them seen just once; the ten biggest clones take up around 41%. The data stem from a study of T-cell reconstitution after alpha-beta-depleted transplantation in children. Study results and caveats: Among T cells one year after transplant, newly produced cells accounted for most counts and diversity. High day-60 TCRbeta diversity in some patients came from surviving recipient T cells and thymic progenitors. About two months after transplant, alpha-beta T cells reportedly came from several hundred expanded graft clones.

Sequencing was performed on PBMCs, mostly from graft donor cells, taken 360 days after TCRalphabeta/CD19-depleted stem cell transplant. The receptor was derived from a male patient aged 2 to 10 who had a stem cell transplant for acute lymphoblastic leukemia, so the T cells may come from the graft donor.

CDR3 DNA sequence: TGTGCCAGCAGTTCTGCAGGGAATCAGCCCCAGCATTTT. It specifies CASSSAGNQPQHF. The chain combines TRBV12-3 or TRBV12-4 with TRBJ1-5; D is possibly TRBD1 (5 bases). V lost 4 bases to trimming and J lost 4 bases, with 8 bases between them. The CDR3 runs 13 residues.